Listed below are T cell receptor beta chains from one sample, sequenced in a study of OX40 agonist ivuxolimab in advanced cancers. Here immunoSEQ multiplex PCR was the method, and the copy in TCRdb shows in-frame clones only, minus some. This sample has about 68,000 clones; 70% to 90% occur once, and the top ten carry around 0.7%. The sample was CD4+ or CD8+ T cells sorted from blood, taken in a trial of the OX40 agonist ivuxolimab. Receptors were obtained from an adult with an advanced solid tumor such as melanoma, head and neck, liver or kidney cancer. CDR3s include the opening cysteine and the closing phenylalanine or tryptophan. The D gene is left open where the match is weak. The listing skips clone size in some rows; elsewhere it reads once, few, many or a size class.

j_gene: TRBJ1-2; v_gene: TRBV7-9; d_gene: TRBD1; abundance: .; CDR3aa: CASSLGGQVSDYTF; CDR3nt: TGTGCCAGCAGCTTAGGGGGACAGGTCAGCGACTACACCTTC
j_gene: TRBJ2-2; v_gene: TRBV4-3; d_gene: .; abundance: .; CDR3aa: CASSPTEGQGYTGELFF; CDR3nt: TGCGCCAGCAGCCCTACGGAGGGGCAGGGGTACACCGGGGAGCTGTTTTTT
j_gene: TRBJ1-1; v_gene: TRBV4-3; d_gene: .; abundance: few; CDR3aa: CASSQVGGVAEAFF; CDR3nt: TGCGCCAGCAGCCAAGTGGGGGGTGTTGCTGAAGCTTTCTTT
j_gene: TRBJ2-7; v_gene: TRBV5-1; d_gene: TRBD1; abundance: .; CDR3aa: CASTPGQGAYEQYF; CDR3nt: TGCGCCAGCACACCGGGACAGGGGGCCTACGAGCAGTACTTC
j_gene: TRBJ2-5; v_gene: TRBV5-1; d_gene: TRBD2; abundance: .; CDR3aa: CASSRRLASQETQYF; CDR3nt: TGCGCCAGCAGCCGGAGACTAGCGTCACAAGAGACCCAGTACTTC
j_gene: TRBJ1-5; v_gene: TRBV7-2; d_gene: .; abundance: .; CDR3aa: CASSLVGGGNQPQHF; CDR3nt: TGTGCCAGCAGCTTAGTGGGGGGAGGCAATCAGCCCCAGCATTTT
j_gene: TRBJ2-7; v_gene: TRBV14; d_gene: TRBD1; abundance: .; CDR3aa: CASSQTGGWYEQYF; CDR3nt: TGTGCCAGCAGCCAGACAGGGGGATGGTACGAGCAGTACTTC
j_gene: TRBJ2-1; v_gene: TRBV7-9; d_gene: TRBD2; abundance: .; CDR3aa: CASSLGSRGGASRNEQFF; CDR3nt: TGTGCCAGCAGCTTAGGATCGCGCGGGGGGGCGAGCCGCAATGAGCAGTTCTTC
j_gene: TRBJ2-1; v_gene: TRBV4-3; d_gene: .; abundance: .; CDR3aa: CASSQDTVYNEQFF; CDR3nt: TGCGCCAGCAGCCAAGATACGGTTTACAATGAGCAGTTCTTC
j_gene: TRBJ1-5; v_gene: TRBV7-9; d_gene: .; abundance: few; CDR3aa: CASSPYGEFNQPQHF; CDR3nt: TGTGCCAGCAGCCCATACGGGGAGTTCAATCAGCCCCAGCATTTT
j_gene: TRBJ2-5; v_gene: TRBV7-2; d_gene: TRBD2; abundance: .; CDR3aa: CASSLGDSGGIETQYF; CDR3nt: TGTGCCAGCAGCTTAGGAGATAGCGGGGGAATAGAGACCCAGTACTTC
j_gene: TRBJ1-2; v_gene: TRBV6-6; d_gene: .; abundance: .; CDR3aa: CASRKQNRDGYTF; CDR3nt: TGTGCCAGCAGGAAACAAAACAGGGATGGCTACACCTTC
j_gene: TRBJ1-1; v_gene: TRBV18; d_gene: .; abundance: .; CDR3aa: CASSPPMGTNTEAFF; CDR3nt: TGTGCCAGCTCACCACCGATGGGAACGAACACTGAAGCTTTCTTT
j_gene: TRBJ1-6; v_gene: TRBV7-2; d_gene: .; abundance: .; CDR3aa: CASSLVGTVGSPLHF; CDR3nt: TGTGCCAGCAGCTTAGTAGGTACCGTTGGTTCACCCCTCCACTTT
j_gene: TRBJ1-1; v_gene: TRBV5-1; d_gene: .; abundance: .; CDR3aa: CASKGQAMNTEAFF; CDR3nt: TGCGCCAGCAAGGGGCAGGCGATGAACACTGAAGCTTTCTTT
j_gene: TRBJ1-1; v_gene: TRBV6-5; d_gene: TRBD1; abundance: once; CDR3aa: CASRIYRGRTIEAFF; CDR3nt: TGTGCCAGCAGAATATACAGGGGACGAACCATTGAAGCTTTCTTT
j_gene: TRBJ1-5; v_gene: TRBV29-1; d_gene: TRBD1; abundance: .; CDR3aa: CSVAWTGSNQPQHF; CDR3nt: TGCAGCGTGGCGTGGACAGGGAGCAATCAGCCCCAGCATTTT
j_gene: TRBJ1-1; v_gene: TRBV11-2; d_gene: TRBD1; abundance: .; CDR3aa: CASSLDWDSLNTEAFF; CDR3nt: TGTGCCAGCAGCTTAGACTGGGACAGCCTAAACACTGAAGCTTTCTTT
j_gene: TRBJ2-7; v_gene: TRBV7-6; d_gene: .; abundance: .; CDR3aa: CASSLARVSGDTYEQYF; CDR3nt: TGTGCCAGCAGCTTAGCTCGGGTATCGGGGGACACCTACGAGCAGTACTTC
j_gene: TRBJ1-2; v_gene: TRBV7-2; d_gene: .; abundance: .; CDR3aa: CASSLEFSGYGYTF; CDR3nt: TGTGCCAGCAGCTTAGAGTTTTCAGGGTATGGCTACACCTTC
j_gene: TRBJ2-1; v_gene: TRBV7-2; d_gene: .; abundance: .; CDR3aa: CASSRERWAYNEQFF; CDR3nt: TGTGCCAGCAGCCGCGAGAGGTGGGCCTACAATGAGCAGTTCTTC
j_gene: TRBJ2-3; v_gene: TRBV5-1; d_gene: TRBD2; abundance: .; CDR3aa: CASSLGEGTWDTQYF; CDR3nt: TGCGCCAGCAGCTTGGGGGAGGGGACTTGGGATACGCAGTATTTT
j_gene: TRBJ1-4; v_gene: TRBV5-1; d_gene: .; abundance: few; CDR3aa: CASSATGRGDEKLFF; CDR3nt: TGCGCCAGCAGCGCGACAGGCAGAGGGGATGAAAAACTGTTTTTT
j_gene: TRBJ1-3; v_gene: TRBV9; d_gene: .; abundance: .; CDR3aa: CASSERDGGNTIYF; CDR3nt: TGTGCCAGCAGCGAGAGGGACGGAGGAAACACCATATATTTT
j_gene: TRBJ2-7; v_gene: TRBV5-1; d_gene: TRBD1; abundance: .; CDR3aa: CASSLQGAYEQYF; CDR3nt: TGCGCCAGCAGCTTGCAGGGGGCGTACGAGCAGTACTTC
j_gene: TRBJ2-1; v_gene: TRBV11-3; d_gene: .; abundance: .; CDR3aa: CASSLDGQSYNEQFF; CDR3nt: TGTGCCAGCAGCTTAGACGGGCAGAGCTACAATGAGCAGTTCTTC
j_gene: TRBJ2-3; v_gene: TRBV7-2; d_gene: TRBD2; abundance: .; CDR3aa: CASSGIAGGSTDTQYF; CDR3nt: TGTGCCAGCAGTGGAATAGCGGGGGGGAGCACAGATACGCAGTATTTT
j_gene: TRBJ2-1; v_gene: TRBV7-2; d_gene: .; abundance: .; CDR3aa: CASTWGGDLSYNEQFF; CDR3nt: TGTGCCAGCACCTGGGGCGGGGACCTCTCCTACAATGAGCAGTTCTTC
j_gene: TRBJ1-2; v_gene: TRBV29-1; d_gene: TRBD1; abundance: .; CDR3aa: CSVMGQGNGYTF; CDR3nt: TGCAGCGTTATGGGACAGGGAAATGGCTACACCTTC
j_gene: TRBJ2-5; v_gene: TRBV11-2; d_gene: .; abundance: .; CDR3aa: CASSLVGAQETQYF; CDR3nt: TGTGCCAGCAGCTTAGTGGGAGCTCAAGAGACCCAGTACTTC
j_gene: TRBJ2-1; v_gene: TRBV12-5; d_gene: .; abundance: .; CDR3aa: CASGLGLLSSYNEQFF; CDR3nt: TGTGCTAGTGGTTTGGGTCTTCTAAGCTCCTACAATGAGCAGTTCTTC
j_gene: TRBJ1-5; v_gene: TRBV10-3; d_gene: .; abundance: few; CDR3aa: CAISEVEGQPQHF; CDR3nt: TGTGCCATCAGTGAGGTGGAGGGTCAGCCCCAGCATTTT
j_gene: TRBJ2-6; v_gene: TRBV19; d_gene: .; abundance: .; CDR3aa: CASRGGTVLSGANVLTF; CDR3nt: TGTGCCAGTAGGGGAGGGACAGTTCTCTCTGGGGCCAACGTCCTGACTTTC
j_gene: TRBJ2-7; v_gene: TRBV11-2; d_gene: .; abundance: .; CDR3aa: CASRGTGSYEQYF; CDR3nt: TGTGCCAGCAGGGGGACCGGATCCTACGAGCAGTACTTC
j_gene: TRBJ1-2; v_gene: TRBV2; d_gene: .; abundance: .; CDR3aa: CASSVYTDGYTF; CDR3nt: TGTGCCAGCAGTGTATACACCGATGGCTACACCTTC
j_gene: TRBJ1-4; v_gene: TRBV2; d_gene: .; abundance: .; CDR3aa: CASSERVATNEKLFF; CDR3nt: TGTGCCAGCAGTGAACGCGTGGCAACTAATGAAAAACTGTTTTTT
j_gene: TRBJ2-2; v_gene: TRBV5-8; d_gene: .; abundance: .; CDR3aa: CASSLQSTGELFF; CDR3nt: TGTGCCAGCAGCCTACAGTCGACCGGGGAGCTGTTTTTT
j_gene: TRBJ1-6; v_gene: TRBV25-1; d_gene: TRBD1; abundance: .; CDR3aa: CASSAGTGVWNSPLHF; CDR3nt: TGTGCCAGCAGCGCCGGGACAGGGGTTTGGAATTCACCCCTCCACTTT
j_gene: TRBJ2-3; v_gene: TRBV2; d_gene: TRBD2; abundance: .; CDR3aa: CASIERGLTDTQYF; CDR3nt: TGTGCCAGCATAGAGCGGGGCCTCACAGATACGCAGTATTTT
j_gene: TRBJ1-1; v_gene: TRBV18; d_gene: .; abundance: .; CDR3aa: CASSPRGYSGAEAFF; CDR3nt: TGTGCCAGCTCACCAAGAGGTTATTCGGGTGCTGAAGCTTTCTTT
j_gene: TRBJ2-1; v_gene: TRBV10-3; d_gene: .; abundance: .; CDR3aa: CAISAAPVPYNEQFF; CDR3nt: TGTGCCATCAGTGCGGCCCCGGTCCCCTACAATGAGCAGTTCTTC
j_gene: TRBJ1-2; v_gene: TRBV28; d_gene: .; abundance: .; CDR3aa: CASTTMGRLATGGYTF; CDR3nt: TGTGCCAGCACCACGATGGGACGCTTGGCAACGGGGGGCTACACCTTC
j_gene: TRBJ2-7; v_gene: TRBV5-1; d_gene: .; abundance: .; CDR3aa: CASSFYSGSYEQYF; CDR3nt: TGCGCCAGCAGCTTTTACAGTGGGTCCTACGAGCAGTACTTC
j_gene: TRBJ1-6; v_gene: TRBV19; d_gene: TRBD1; abundance: .; CDR3aa: CASSHRGNSPLHF; CDR3nt: TGTGCCAGTAGTCACAGGGGTAATTCACCCCTCCACTTT
j_gene: TRBJ1-2; v_gene: TRBV9; d_gene: .; abundance: .; CDR3aa: CASSVDDGNYGYTF; CDR3nt: TGTGCCAGCAGCGTAGATGACGGAAACTATGGCTACACCTTC
j_gene: TRBJ2-5; v_gene: TRBV19; d_gene: TRBD1; abundance: .; CDR3aa: CASSTPTGGLEETQYF; CDR3nt: TGTGCCAGTAGTACTCCAACAGGGGGCCTGGAAGAGACCCAGTACTTC
j_gene: TRBJ1-2; v_gene: TRBV4-3; d_gene: TRBD1; abundance: .; CDR3aa: CASSQDIGTANYGYTF; CDR3nt: TGCGCCAGCAGCCAAGATATCGGGACAGCTAACTATGGCTACACCTTC
j_gene: TRBJ1-2; v_gene: TRBV7-8; d_gene: .; abundance: .; CDR3aa: CASSLAQGNYGYTF; CDR3nt: TGTGCCAGCAGCTTAGCGCAAGGGAACTATGGCTACACCTTC
j_gene: TRBJ2-3; v_gene: TRBV2; d_gene: .; abundance: .; CDR3aa: CASSLATVTDTQYF; CDR3nt: TGTGCCAGTTCCCTCGCGACAGTCACAGATACGCAGTATTTT
j_gene: TRBJ1-1; v_gene: TRBV18; d_gene: .; abundance: few; CDR3aa: CASSGLFTEAFF; CDR3nt: TGTGCCAGCTCAGGGCTCTTCACTGAAGCTTTCTTT
j_gene: TRBJ1-5; v_gene: TRBV21-1; d_gene: .; abundance: few; CDR3aa: CASSKASRRRQPQHF; CDR3nt: TGTGCCAGCAGCAAAGCATCTCGGAGGAGGCAGCCCCAGCATTTT
j_gene: TRBJ1-5; v_gene: TRBV10-2; d_gene: TRBD1; abundance: few; CDR3aa: CASSPTGDQPQHF; CDR3nt: TGCGCCAGCAGTCCTACAGGGGATCAGCCCCAGCATTTT
j_gene: TRBJ2-7; v_gene: TRBV7-3; d_gene: TRBD2; abundance: .; CDR3aa: CASSLTPMGLAGTYEQYF; CDR3nt: TGTGCCAGCAGCTTAACTCCGATGGGACTAGCGGGAACCTACGAGCAGTACTTC